This T cell receptor beta chain derives from a study of blood T cell repertoires in COVID-19. Profiled with immunoSEQ multiplex PCR; TCRdb holds only in-frame clones, not every one. The sample has 40,000 to 50,000 clones, over 75% seen once. Trimming pared 5 bases from V and 0 bases from J, leaving 12 bases between. The CDR3 contains 14 residues. Germline CDR1 and CDR2: GTSNPN and SVGIG (reference sequence). The V and J genes are TRBV30 and TRBJ2-3, with D maybe TRBD2 (6 bases). Sample: peripheral blood. This TCR was recovered from a man between 40 and 49 years old with active or convalescent COVID-19. The CDR3 reads CAWGHSGSTDTQYF. DNA for the CDR3: TGTGCCTGGGGGCATAGCGGAAGCACAGATACGCAGTATTTT.